This T cell receptor beta chain appears in the sequencing data of a study of T cell responses to AZD1222 COVID-19 vaccine. Study results and limitations: Spike-specific TCR repertoires showed rising breadth and depth after two AZD1222 doses. A reported finding is that nearly half of spike-specific TCRs target unmutated variant regions.

Notes on this clone: Its antigen is as yet unknown.

Measured with immunoSEQ multiplex PCR; TCRdb has only the in-frame clones, and not every one. The sample has 150,000 to 200,000 clones; almost 90% are singletons. The CDR3 runs 13 residues. V was pared by 5 bases and J by 2 bases, with 3 bases of the junction left unmatched. CDR1 and CDR2 (germline): SGHDT, YYEEEE. The specimen comprised peripheral blood, sampled on day 0 of AZD1222 vaccination. The chain is built from TRBV5-6 and TRBJ2-7; 8 bases are a match to TRBD2. This clonotype was obtained from an adult in good health. The CDR3 DNA sequence: TGTGCCAGCAGGCTCGGGGGGGCCTACGAGCAGTACTTC. Translated: CASRLGGAYEQYF.